This passage covers 24 T cell receptor beta chains from one sample sequenced in a study of PD-1 blockade in classical Hodgkin lymphoma (dated by TCRdb to about 2020). This specimen's time point label, per the study, means: cycle 1 day 1 (C1D1), immediately before nivolumab initiation. Relapse after autologous stem cell transplantation had occurred in all trial patients, and cohorts A, B and C were distinguished by prior brentuximab vedotin exposure. To prepare the library, the immunoSEQ multiplex PCR assay was applied. In TCRdb, the immuneACCESS table is reduced to in-frame sequences with V and J assigned. These tables do not hold every clone; where another copy was compared, an unresolved V gene accounts for under half, and the others remain unexplained. In all, the sample holds nearly 100,000 clones, and roughly 83% of those were seen once. Jointly, the top ten make up 12% of the sample. The input for sequencing was peripheral blood mononuclear cells (PBMCs), taken at baseline. The receptors were gathered from a human donor with classical Hodgkin lymphoma.

The chain joins TRBV11-2 to TRBJ1-2; 8 bases agree with TRBD1. The junction had 9 bases not matched to a gene; V was cut back by 5 bases and J by 4 bases. This CDR3 is 15 amino acids long. Looked up from germline, CDR1 is SGHAT and CDR2 is FQNNGV. The CDR3 DNA is TGTGCCAGCAGCGTTGGGACAGGCAGCACCTATGGCTACACCTTC. This sequence encodes CASSVGTGSTYGYTF.

The chain couples TRBV5-6 to TRBJ2-2, with 8 bases aligning to TRBD2. Germline CDR1 and CDR2: SGHDT and YYEEEE. This CDR3 region has 17 residues. The V gene end was trimmed by 5 bases and the J gene end by 4 bases; junction bases not matched to a gene: 13. The CDR3 loop is CASREVGGLAGTGELFF. The CDR3, as DNA: TGTGCCAGCAGAGAAGTGGGGGGGCTAGCGGGCACCGGGGAGCTGTTTTTT.

The V and J genes are TRBV27 and TRBJ2-7, with 8 bases matching TRBD2. V shed 8 bases and J 6 bases; nucleotides not matched to a gene: 18. The CDR3 loop spans 16 amino acids. Germline V gene lookup returns CDR1 MNHEY and CDR2 SMNVEV (reference sequence). The CDR3 spells CASDTSGKTRRREQYF. The CDR3 region has the DNA TGTGCCAGCGACACTAGCGGCAAGACTCGTCGTCGCGAGCAGTACTTC.

The J gene is TRBJ2-1, the V gene TRBV19; D remains unclear. Germline CDR1 is LNHDA and CDR2 is SQIVND (reference sequence). The V end was cut by 0 bases, the J end by 8 bases, with 11 bases between. The CDR3 totals 14 residues. CDR3 loop: CASSIELFVYEQFF. The CDR3 nucleotides are TGTGCCAGTAGTATAGAGCTTTTCGTATATGAGCAGTTCTTC. Together with reference TRBV19 and TRBJ2-1, the CDR3 gives the full variable domain: DGGITQSPKYLFRKEGQNVTLSCEQNLNHDAMYWYRQDPGQGLRLIYYSQIVNDFQKGDIAEGYSVSREKKESFPLTVTSAQKNPTAFYLCASSIELFVYEQFFGPGTRLTVL.

This sequence joins TRBV5-6 and TRBJ2-5; tentative D call: TRBD1 (6 bases). CDR3 length: 16 residues. Trimming pared 4 bases from V and 5 bases from J, leaving 21 bases between. Germline V gives CDR1 SGHDT, CDR2 YYEEEE. The CDR3 spells CASSPAGTGRRETQYF. The CDR3 DNA reads as TGTGCCAGCAGCCCGGCAGGCACAGGGCGGCGGGAGACCCAGTACTTC.

This clone has just one count. V gene TRBV5-5 combines with J gene TRBJ1-1; 10 bases are a match to TRBD1. CDR1 is SGHKS and CDR2 is YYEKEE in the germline V gene (reference sequence). This CDR3 is 13 amino acids long. V shed 5 bases and J 4 bases; nucleotides not matched to a gene: 2. CDR3 in DNA: TGTGCCAGCAGGGGACAGGGGAGCACTGAAGCTTTCTTT. Its translation: CASRGQGSTEAFF.

In its sample, this clone was seen a few times. This same CDR3 is encoded by further DNA sequences in the sample. V usage is TRBV30 and J usage is TRBJ2-7, with D perhaps matching TRBD1 (6 bases). This CDR3 has 14 amino acids. V was cut by 0 bases and J by 0 bases, with 9 bases left in between. Germline values: CDR1 GTSNPN, CDR2 SVGIG (reference sequence). For the CDR3, the DNA is TGTGCCTGGAGTGTAGGGGGAAGCTCCTACGAGCAGTACTTC. Protein: CAWSVGGSSYEQYF.

This clone was found a few times. The rearrangement joins TRBV18 to TRBJ2-3, with D possibly being TRBD1 (6 bases). The CDR3 loop spans 17 amino acids. V lost 3 bases, J lost 0 bases, and 16 bases lay in between. Germline V gives CDR1 KGHSH, CDR2 LQKENI. CDR3 region: CASSPTRQAPSTDTQYF. CDR3 DNA sequence: TGTGCCAGCTCACCCACTAGACAGGCTCCTAGCACAGATACGCAGTATTTT.

The chain employs TRBV5-4 and TRBJ1-1, with D hard to call. The V gene lost 4 bases and the J gene lost 1 base, with 11 bases spanning the gap. CDR1 and CDR2 from the germline V gene are SGHNT and YYREEE (reference sequence). This CDR3 comprises 14 residues. CDR3 nucleotides: TGTGCCAGCAGCGGGGAGGTTGCGAACACTGAAGCTTTCTTT. Translation: CASSGEVANTEAFF. Variable domain in full (rest from reference TRBV5-4 and TRBJ1-1): ETGVTQSPTHLIKTRGQQVTLRCSSQSGHNTVSWYQQALGQGPQFIFQYYREEENGRGNFPPRFSGLQFPNYSSELNVNALELDDSALYLCASSGEVANTEAFFGQGTRLTVV.

The rearrangement links TRBV6-5 to TRBJ2-3; D may be TRBD1 or TRBD2 (5 bases each). The CDR3 is 16 amino acids. Trimming took off 2 bases at V and 2 bases at J, with 14 bases between the two ends. Germline V gene lookup returns CDR1 MNHEY and CDR2 SVGAGI. CDR3 amino acids: CASSYDLGTTTDTQYF. The CDR3 DNA reads as TGTGCCAGCAGTTACGATCTTGGGACCACCACAGATACGCAGTATTTT.

The chain uses TRBV7-2 and TRBJ2-1; D gene unclear. Germline V gene data show CDR1 as SGHTA and CDR2 as FQGNSA. V shed 2 bases and J shed 6 bases, with 8 bases lying between them. The CDR3 contains 13 residues. The CDR3 DNA follows: TGTGCCAGCAGCTTAAGTCCCCGCAATGAGCAGTTCTTC. This sequence encodes CASSLSPRNEQFF.

The chain is built from TRBV5-5 and TRBJ2-1; perhaps TRBD2 as D (5 bases). CDR1 and CDR2 (germline): SGHKS, YYEKEE (reference sequence). The CDR3 is 14 residues long. V was pared by 0 bases and J by 9 bases, with 13 bases between. The CDR3 is CASSLVTLEAEQFF. CDR3 bases: TGTGCCAGCAGCTTGGTGACCCTGGAGGCTGAGCAGTTCTTC.

This clone was observed once. This chain uses TRBV10-3 with TRBJ1-1; 7 nucleotides align to TRBD1. This CDR3 is built from 15 residues. The V and J ends lost 4 bases and 3 bases, in that order; junction bases with no gene match: 8. Germline V gene data show CDR1 as ENHRY and CDR2 as SYGVKD. This chain's CDR3 is CAISAVTGVYTEAFF. The CDR3 coding sequence is TGTGCCATCAGTGCAGTTACAGGGGTATACACTGAAGCTTTCTTT.

This sequence joins TRBV5-1 and TRBJ2-1; TRBD2 matches 12 bases. Germline loops: CDR1 SGHRS, CDR2 YFSETQ. This CDR3 is 16 amino acids long. V lost 1 base, J lost 4 bases, and 3 bases stayed unmatched. This chain's CDR3 is CASSLRLAGGYNEQFF. In nucleotides, the CDR3 is TGCGCCAGCAGCTTGCGGCTAGCGGGAGGGTACAATGAGCAGTTCTTC.

The J gene is TRBJ2-1, the V gene TRBV7-9; D gene uncertain. Trimming stripped 1 base from V and 9 bases from J, with 16 bases between. Germline V gene data show CDR1 as SEHNR and CDR2 as FQNEAQ (reference sequence). The CDR3 sequence is 15 residues long. Written as DNA, the CDR3 is TGTGCCAGCAGCTTAGTTAGCCGGCTGATTGGTGAGCAGTTCTTC. Its protein product is CASSLVSRLIGEQFF.

V is TRBV18 and J is TRBJ2-7, with TRBD1 identical over 8 bases. The germline CDR1 and CDR2 sequences are KGHSH and LQKENI. V trimming: 6 bases; J trimming: 5 bases; junction bases outside the gene matches: 15. This CDR3 has 16 amino acids. CDR3 protein: CASSLNPGGINNEQYF. CDR3 nucleotides: TGTGCCAGCTCGCTGAACCCAGGGGGCATTAACAACGAGCAGTACTTC.

The chain combines TRBV11-3 with TRBJ1-1, with D tentatively TRBD1 (5 bases). This CDR3 is 13 amino acids long. In germline, CDR1 is SGHNT, CDR2 YENEEA. Trimming removed 3 bases at V and 4 bases at J, with 9 bases between. CDR3 DNA sequence: TGTGCCAGCAGCTTGGGACCCAGCACTGAAGCTTTCTTT. Translating gives CASSLGPSTEAFF. Full variable domain (missing parts from reference TRBV11-3 and TRBJ1-1): EAGVVQSPRYKIIEKKQPVAFWCNPISGHNTLYWYLQNLGQGPELLIRYENEEAVDDSQLPKDRFSAERLKGVDSTLKIQPAELGDSAVYLCASSLGPSTEAFFGQGTRLTVV.

V usage is TRBV4-2 and J usage is TRBJ2-7; maybe TRBD2 (7 bases). Deletions cut 3 bases from V and 0 bases from J, with 15 bases between. The CDR3 contains 16 residues. The germline gives CDR1 LGHNA, CDR2 YNFKEQ. Written as DNA, the CDR3 is TGTGCCAGCAGCCAGGGGAGGGGGGGGAGCTCCTACGAGCAGTACTTC. Its translation: CASSQGRGGSSYEQYF.

The rearrangement links TRBV28 to TRBJ2-1; D gene unclear. The CDR3 is 12 amino acids. Between the trimmed V and J ends, which lost 8 bases and 0 bases, there was a span of 5 bases. Per germline, CDR1 MDHEN and CDR2 SYDVKM. The CDR3 DNA reads TGTGCCAGCCTTGGCTCCTACAATGAGCAGTTCTTC. Its protein product is CASLGSYNEQFF.

The gene calls are TRBV4-2 and TRBJ1-1; D unclear. The V end was cut by 1 base, the J end by 0 bases, with 12 bases between. The germline V gene has CDR1 LGHNA and CDR2 YNFKEQ. The CDR3 length is 16 residues. This CDR3 is CASSQALAVMNTEAFF. DNA for the CDR3: TGTGCCAGCAGCCAAGCGTTGGCGGTCATGAACACTGAAGCTTTCTTT.

This clone was picked up a small number of times. The gene calls are TRBV28 and TRBJ1-5; TRBD1 is a possible D gene (6 bases). V was pared by 6 bases and J by 2 bases, with 17 bases between. Germline-derived CDR1 and CDR2 are MDHEN and SYDVKM. The CDR3 extends over 16 amino acids. Here the CDR3 reads CASSPWGPDGNQPQHF. The CDR3, as DNA: TGTGCCAGCAGCCCATGGGGGCCAGACGGCAATCAGCCCCAGCATTTT.

The chain recombines TRBV19 with TRBJ2-5; 9 bases are shared with TRBD1. Germline V gene lookup returns CDR1 LNHDA and CDR2 SQIVND (reference sequence). The CDR3 loop spans 14 amino acids. V shed 5 bases, J shed 1 base, and the junction held 2 bases outside the gene matches. CDR3 in DNA: TGTGCCAGTAGTCTGACAGGGGGCCAAGAGACCCAGTACTTC. Translation: CASSLTGGQETQYF.

V gene TRBV23-1 combines with J gene TRBJ2-2, with 9 bases lining up with TRBD1. TRBV23-1 is treated as an ORF (open reading frame) with a function not yet certain. The CDR3 contains 17 residues. Losses at the gene ends were 0 bases for V and 6 bases for J; bases not matched to a gene: 8. In DNA, the CDR3 is TGCGCCAGCAGTCAATCTATCCGAGGACAGGGGTCCGGGGAGCTGTTTTTT. Translating gives CASSQSIRGQGSGELFF.

The chain is built from TRBV7-9 and TRBJ2-7; a weak D match, TRBD2 (5 bases). CDR1 SEHNR and CDR2 FQNEAQ come from the germline V gene (reference sequence). V was pared by 5 bases and J by 6 bases, with 23 bases between. The CDR3 has 16 residues. The CDR3 protein is CASSAPSAGFFSEQYF. CDR3 bases: TGTGCCAGCAGCGCCCCCTCGGCGGGTTTCTTCAGCGAGCAGTACTTC.